This T cell receptor beta chain was captured in a study of control samples from healthy donors and cancer patients. The germline CDR1 and CDR2 sequences are MDHEN and SYDVKM. The CDR3 contains 15 residues. V lost 5 bases, J lost 5 bases, and 10 bases stayed unmatched. Here immunoSEQ multiplex PCR was the method, and the copy in TCRdb shows in-frame clones only, minus some. The sample contains 150,000 to 200,000 clones, 94% of which appear only once. The TCR was taken from a woman younger than 35 in good health. The rearrangement links TRBV28 to TRBJ1-1; 8 bases are shared with TRBD1. Material: blood. CDR3 nucleotides: TGTGCCAGCAGTGCCTATGGACAGGGTTTAACTGAAGCTTTCTTT. Translating it yields CASSAYGQGLTEAFF.